The 21 T cell receptor beta chains reported below all come from one sample, sequenced in a study of T cell repertoires in cytomegalovirus infection. One entry per CDR3 protein results from TCRdb running MiXCR on the reads. The table shows approximately 170,000 distinct CDR3 sequences, with roughly 14% occurring only once. What was sequenced was PBMCs. The origin of the receptors is a human donor in good health (CMV status not recorded). Some clones in this sample may be carry-over from other donors' samples.

This clonotype has ten or more counts. In nucleotides, the CDR3 is TGTGCCAGCAGTGTAGTGGGACCAAATTACAATGAGCAGTTCTTC. Translated, it gives CASSVVGPNYNEQFF. The rearrangement links TRBV28 to TRBJ2-1, with D perhaps TRBD1 or TRBD2 (5 bases each). CDR1 is MDHEN and CDR2 is SYDVKM in the germline V gene. Between the trimmed V and J ends, which lost 5 bases and 4 bases, there was a span of 15 bases. The CDR3 is 15 residues long.

The J gene is TRBJ2-7, the V gene TRBV27; TRBD2 is a possible D gene (5 bases). Trimming cost V 5 bases and J 3 bases, with 11 bases left between them. Germline V gene sequence: CDR1 MNHEY, CDR2 SMNVEV (reference sequence). The CDR3 runs to 13 residues. CDR3 DNA sequence: TGTGCCAGCAGTCTTGGGAGCTTCTACGAGCAGTACTTC. Its translation: CASSLGSFYEQYF.

The table lists this clonotype with a few counts. The chain combines TRBV7-9 with TRBJ2-1; D call uncertain. The CDR3 sequence is 15 residues long. Trimming stripped 5 bases from V and 8 bases from J, with 19 bases between. CDR1 SEHNR and CDR2 FQNEAQ come from the germline V gene (reference sequence). CDR3 in DNA: TGTGCCAGCAGCCCCCCTGGACCCTCTTGGGATGAGCAGTTCTTC. It encodes CASSPPGPSWDEQFF.

In this sample, this clonotype turned up a few times. The chain links TRBV27 to TRBJ2-4, with unresolved D. The germline V and J ends were trimmed by 5 bases and 0 bases, with 20 bases remaining between them. The germline CDR1 and CDR2 sequences are MNHEY and SMNVEV (reference sequence). The CDR3 has 18 amino acids. CDR3 amino acids: CASSPNITPLLAKNIQYF. The CDR3 nucleotides read TGTGCCAGCAGTCCCAACATTACTCCTTTACTAGCCAAAAACATTCAGTACTTC.

In this sample, this clonotype turned up a few times. CDR3 sequence reads: CSVETRFSNGYTF. CDR3 coding DNA: TGCAGCGTTGAAACTCGGTTTTCTAACGGCTACACCTTC. The chain links TRBV29-1 to TRBJ1-2; D uncertain. CDR3 length: 13 amino acids. CDR1 is SQVTM, CDR2 ANQGSEA, per germline. The V end was cut by 2 bases, the J end by 8 bases, with 15 bases between.

In this sample, this clonotype turned up many times. The chain links TRBV7-2 to TRBJ1-2; 8 positions match TRBD1. V shed 2 bases and J 4 bases; nucleotides not matched to a gene: 6. This CDR3 is built from 15 residues. Germline assignment: CDR1 SGHTA and CDR2 FQGNSA. The DNA for the CDR3 is TGTGCCAGCAGCTTACAGGGGGCAAAGGCCTATGGCTACACCTTC. Translating it yields CASSLQGAKAYGYTF.

This clonotype has at least ten counts. V and J are TRBV7-8 and TRBJ2-1; D is uncertain. The germline V gene has CDR1 SGHVS and CDR2 FQNEAQ. V lost 0 bases, J lost 8 bases, and 8 bases lay in between. The CDR3 consists of 13 residues. CDR3 coding DNA: TGTGCCAGCAGCTTAGCGGGGAACTATGAGCAGTTCTTC. Translated: CASSLAGNYEQFF.

This chain connects TRBV30 to TRBJ2-2; TRBD1 might be the D (6 bases). Germline CDR1 and CDR2: GTSNPN and SVGIG (reference sequence). Deletions cut 7 bases from V and 7 bases from J, with 16 bases between. CDR3 size: 13 residues. The CDR3 DNA reads TGTGCCTCCCCAGAAGGGGGTAACGGGGAGCTGTTTTTT. It yields the protein CASPEGGNGELFF.

This clonotype was counted many times. The chain recombines TRBV7-4 with TRBJ1-1; the match to TRBD1 covers 7 bases. V lost 4 bases, J lost 1 base, and 9 bases stayed unmatched. This CDR3 is built from 16 residues. CDR1 is SGHVT, CDR2 SQSDAQ, per germline. CDR3 region: CASSSTSDRRNTEAFF. The CDR3 DNA is TGTGCCAGCAGCTCCACTTCGGACAGGAGGAACACTGAAGCTTTCTTT.

The CDR3 loop is CASSLEDREVPGYTF. CDR3 coding DNA: TGTGCCAGCAGTTTGGAGGACAGGGAGGTGCCGGGCTACACCTTC. The chain is built from TRBV12-3 or TRBV12-4 and TRBJ1-2, with TRBD1 matching 8 bases. Trimming cost V 3 bases and J 8 bases; bases outside gene matches: 11. CDR3 length equals 15 residues.

This clonotype was counted ten times or more. The rearrangement joins TRBV12-3 or TRBV12-4 to TRBJ2-2, with D possibly being TRBD2 (6 bases). Trimming removed 6 bases from V and 4 bases from J, with 15 bases in between. The CDR3 length is 15 residues. CDR3 coding DNA: TGTGCCAGCAGCCGGAACGGGGGTACCACCGGGGAGCTGTTTTTT. This codes for CASSRNGGTTGELFF.

This clonotype was counted a few times. The V call is TRBV9, the J call TRBJ2-7; D is possibly TRBD1 (5 bases). This CDR3 contains 14 residues. In germline, CDR1 is SGDLS, CDR2 YYNGEE. The V gene lost 0 bases and the J gene lost 2 bases, with 9 bases spanning the gap. Here the CDR3 reads CASSVATGAYEQYF. In nucleotides, the CDR3 is TGTGCCAGCAGCGTAGCTACAGGCGCCTACGAGCAGTACTTC.

This clonotype was seen many times. The rearrangement links TRBV7-2 to TRBJ2-1; D is ambiguous. V lost 2 bases and J lost 5, with 10 bases in between. There are 14 residues in the CDR3. Germline CDR1 reads SGHTA; CDR2 reads FQGNSA. Written as DNA, the CDR3 is TGTGCCAGCAGCTTAATGGAACAGAACAATGAGCAGTTCTTC. Translated, it gives CASSLMEQNNEQFF.

The sample holds a few counts of this clonotype. This chain joins TRBV5-1 and TRBJ2-4; maybe TRBD1 (5 bases). V lost 1 base to trimming and J lost 6 bases, with 8 bases between them. Germline-derived CDR1 and CDR2 are SGHRS and YFSETQ. The CDR3 runs to 13 residues. Written as DNA, the CDR3 is TGCGCCAGCAGCTTGAACCAGGGAAACATTCAGTACTTC. Translated, it gives CASSLNQGNIQYF.

This clonotype showed up just a few times. The genes are TRBV12-3 or TRBV12-4 and TRBJ2-2; D remains unclear. V was clipped by 7 bases and J by 6 bases, with 9 bases between them. This CDR3 is built from 12 residues. The CDR3 is CASILLPGELFF. As DNA, the CDR3 is TGTGCCAGCATCTTACTCCCCGGGGAGCTGTTTTTT.

There are many counts of this clonotype. V gene TRBV28 combines with J gene TRBJ2-3; TRBD1 might be the D (6 bases). V was clipped by 4 bases and J by 8 bases, with 16 bases between them. Germline loops: CDR1 MDHEN, CDR2 SYDVKM. The CDR3 length is 14 residues. CDR3 residues: CASSSGQRFGTQYF. The CDR3, as DNA: TGTGCCAGCAGTTCTGGACAGCGGTTTGGTACGCAGTATTTT.

This clonotype was recorded many times. The CDR3 is CASSLGTPWSQHF. The DNA for the CDR3 is TGTGCCAGCAGCCTAGGGACCCCTTGGTCCCAGCATTTT. The rearrangement joins TRBV7-8 to TRBJ1-5; possible D gene TRBD1, 5 bases. Trimming removed 5 bases at V and 11 bases at J, with 16 bases between. This CDR3 has 13 amino acids. Germline values: CDR1 SGHVS, CDR2 FQNEAQ.

The chain joins TRBV6-6 to TRBJ1-3, with 7 bases matching TRBD1. The CDR3 runs to 15 residues. V shed 7 bases, J shed 0 bases, and the junction held 6 bases outside the gene matches. The germline gives CDR1 MNHNY, CDR2 SVGAGI (reference sequence). The chain's CDR3 is CASIDRAGSGNTIYF. The CDR3, as DNA: TGTGCCAGCATCGACAGGGCCGGCTCTGGAAACACCATATATTTT.

This clonotype was counted between two and nine times. J is TRBJ2-6 and V is TRBV6-1; D is uncertain. Looked up from germline, CDR1 is MNHNS and CDR2 is SASEGT. CDR3 length: 17 amino acids. Trimming took 2 bases from V and 1 from J, leaving 12 bases between them. The CDR3 DNA reads TGTGCCAGCAGTGAACCTCGCTTTAGATCTGGGGCCAACGTCCTGACTTTC. Encoded protein: CASSEPRFRSGANVLTF.

This clonotype turned up a few times. The genes are TRBV24-1 and TRBJ2-7; unclear D gene. The CDR3 contains 11 residues. Trimming shortened V by 9 bases and J by 3 bases, and 8 bases separated the two germline ends. CDR1 KGHDR and CDR2 SFDVKD come from the germline V gene. Written as DNA, the CDR3 is TGTGCCACCCCCTACCACTACGAGCAGTACTTC. It translates to CATPYHYEQYF.

The CDR3 nucleotides are TGTGCCAGCAGCTTAATAGGACAGGGAACGGCCGGGGAGCTGTTTTTT. It is translated as CASSLIGQGTAGELFF. This rearrangement joins TRBV7-3 to TRBJ2-2, with 8 bases aligning to TRBD1. V was clipped by 1 base and J by 6 bases; unmatched bases: 7. CDR3 length: 16 residues. Germline V gives CDR1 SGHTA, CDR2 FQGTGA.